This TCR beta chain was obtained from a study of regulatory T cells in long-lasting Graves disease. General study findings and limits: More public clonotypes were shared by persistent patients (approximately 3,000) than by new patients (roughly 930).

This CDR3 region has 17 residues. From germline, CDR1 is SGHTA and CDR2 FQGNSA. V was shortened by 1 base and J by 2 bases, with 15 bases between the two germline ends. Time point described: newly diagnosed GD, antithyroid drugs for less than 3 months. PBMC RNA served as the TCR library source. With regard to this clonotype: Its antigen is unknown.

According to the study, TCR beta libraries were built with iRepertoire HTBI primers and CDR3-region Arm-PCR. A single record per CDR3 protein comes from TCRdb applying MiXCR to the multiplex PCR reads. The profile shows 400,000 to 550,000 distinct CDR3 sequences, about a sixth of them singletons. The sample was also linked to a second study, of T cells in Graves' hyperthyroidism and ophthalmopathy. From that report: With a median lead of about 6.9 months before onset, the model predicted ophthalmopathy.

The gene calls are TRBV7-2 and TRBJ1-3, with a tentative D call TRBD1 (5 bases). Specimen: peripheral blood mononuclear cells (PBMCs), collected at new diagnosis, from a patient treated with antithyroid drugs. This sequence was found in a woman aged 30 to 39 with Graves disease. In DNA, the CDR3 is TGTGCCAGCAGCTTAGGTAGCCGACAGAATCCTGGAAACACCATATATTTT. It encodes CASSLGSRQNPGNTIYF.